These 30 T cell receptor beta chains came from one sample sequenced in a study of blood T cell repertoires in COVID-19. Profiling relied on immunoSEQ multiplex PCR, and the TCRdb table lists in-frame clones only, not all of them. The sample records over 60,000 clones, 86% being singletons. Sequenced input: peripheral blood. These receptor sequences come from a man between 65 and 85 years old with active or convalescent COVID-19.

The rearrangement joins TRBV18 to TRBJ1-5; D is unclear. The CDR3 is 13 amino acids. V lost 4 bases, J lost 7 bases, and 11 bases lay in between. Germline V CDR1 and CDR2: KGHSH, LQKENI. The CDR3 DNA reads as TGTGCCAGCTCACAGGGCGGGAACCAGCCCCAGCATTTT. Translated, it gives CASSQGGNQPQHF.

The gene calls are TRBV5-1 and TRBJ2-7; 7 nucleotides align to TRBD1. The germline V gene encodes CDR1 SGHRS and CDR2 YFSETQ. The CDR3 has 17 amino acids. V lost 0 bases to trimming and J lost 2 bases; unmatched junction nucleotides: 11. CDR3: CASSLANTGQRTYEQYF. DNA of the CDR3: TGCGCCAGCAGCTTGGCCAACACGGGACAGCGGACCTACGAGCAGTACTTC.

The rearrangement uses TRBV11-1 and TRBJ2-2; 7 nucleotides agree with TRBD1. Trimming at V came to 6 bases and at J to 6 bases, leaving 10 bases not matched to a gene. The CDR3 loop spans 15 amino acids. In germline, CDR1 is SGHAT, CDR2 FQDESV (reference sequence). In DNA form, the CDR3 reads TGTGCCAGCAGACCGTCAGACAGGGCGGCCGGGGAGCTGTTTTTT. Translating it yields CASRPSDRAAGELFF.

CDR3 bases: TGTGCCAGCAGCCAAGATCCCGGGACTAGCGGACCACCCTACGAGCAGTACTTC. This translates into CASSQDPGTSGPPYEQYF. V gene TRBV3-1 (or the pseudogene TRBV3-2) combines with J gene TRBJ2-7, with TRBD2 identical over 11 bases. Germline V gene sequence: CDR1 LGHDT, CDR2 YNNKEL (reference sequence). V lost 0 bases, J lost 2 bases, and 9 bases stayed unmatched. The CDR3 length is 18 residues.

This rearrangement joins TRBV7-3 to TRBJ2-1; 8 nucleotides match TRBD1. Germline V gene lookup returns CDR1 SGHTA and CDR2 FQGTGA. This CDR3 is 15 amino acids long. Germline trimming cut 5 bases from V and 5 bases from J; bases unmatched to any gene: 8. In nucleotides, the CDR3 is TGTGCCAGCAGCCGACTTGGACAGGGCCACAATGAGCAGTTCTTC. It codes for CASSRLGQGHNEQFF.

The sample holds a few counts of this clone. This chain connects TRBV5-1 to TRBJ1-2; 9 nucleotides align to TRBD1. The CDR3 runs to 14 residues. The germline gives CDR1 SGHRS, CDR2 YFSETQ. The trim removed 4 bases at V and 4 bases at J, leaving 5 bases unmatched. The CDR3 here is CASSGDRVGYGYTF. The CDR3 coding sequence is TGCGCCAGCAGCGGGGACAGGGTTGGCTATGGCTACACCTTC.

This clone showed up just once. V usage is TRBV28 and J usage is TRBJ1-2, with 9 bases that match TRBD1. With 4 bases clipped from V and 5 bases from J, the junction kept 8 bases outside the gene matches. The length of the CDR3 is 15 residues. CDR1 is MDHEN and CDR2 is SYDVKM in the germline V gene. The DNA for the CDR3 is TGTGCCAGCAGTTCCCTACCGGGACAGGGTTATGGCTACACCTTC. It translates to CASSSLPGQGYGYTF.

CDR3 DNA sequence: TGTGCCAGCACCCTCACGGCGGGGGTCTCTGGAAACACCATATATTTT. Translation gives CASTLTAGVSGNTIYF. The chain combines TRBV6-6 with TRBJ1-3; TRBD1 might be the D (5 bases). V lost 7 bases, J lost 0 bases, and 16 bases lay in between. This CDR3 is built from 16 residues. Germline CDR1 and CDR2: MNHNY and SVGAGI (reference sequence).

V gene TRBV5-3 combines with J gene TRBJ2-1; 7 nucleotides line up with TRBD2. TRBV5-3 is placed among ORFs of uncertain function. CDR3 length: 16 amino acids. V trimming: 1 base; J trimming: 10 bases; junction bases outside the gene matches: 14. In DNA, the CDR3 is TGTGCCAGAAGCTTGCTTTTGGCGGGAGTGAATCGGGAGCAGTTCTTC. Translated, it gives CARSLLLAGVNREQFF.

The CDR3 sequence: CASSQAPPTQRANYGYTF. Here the CDR3 DNA reads TGTGCCAGCAGCCAAGCCCCTCCCACCCAGAGGGCTAACTATGGCTACACCTTC. V usage is TRBV3-1 (or the pseudogene TRBV3-2) and J usage is TRBJ1-2; D is undetermined. Per germline, CDR1 LGHDT and CDR2 YNNKEL (reference sequence). Trimming cost V 1 base and J 0 bases, with 18 bases left between them. The CDR3 consists of 18 residues.

The CDR3 reads CASSGTGARGYTF. In DNA, the CDR3 is TGTGCCAGCTCGGGGACAGGGGCTCGCGGCTACACCTTC. This chain joins TRBV19 and TRBJ1-2, with TRBD1 identical over 10 bases. The CDR3 sequence is 13 residues long. The J segment lost 8 bases and the V segment lost 9 bases, leaving 9 bases of the junction unmatched. CDR1 and CDR2 (germline): LNHDA, SQIVND (reference sequence).

V gene TRBV10-3 combines with J gene TRBJ1-6, with TRBD1 as a possible D gene (6 bases). V was pared by 4 bases and J by 8 bases, with 18 bases between. Germline lookup yields CDR1 ENHRY and CDR2 SYGVKD. CDR3 size: 16 residues. The CDR3 bases are TGTGCCATCAGTGCACGACAGGCCGGGGGGGATTCACCCCTCCACTTT. Translating gives CAISARQAGGDSPLHF.

The V gene is TRBV19, the J gene TRBJ1-2; 8 bases are a match to TRBD1. Germline V gene data show CDR1 as LNHDA and CDR2 as SQIVND (reference sequence). The CDR3 length is 15 residues. With V trimmed by 6 bases and J by 1 base, 7 bases remained unmatched. The DNA for the CDR3 is TGTGCCAGTAGACGTAGGACAGGGATTAACTATGGCTACACCTTC. Translated, it gives CASRRRTGINYGYTF.

The chain carries TRBV19 and TRBJ2-5; D perhaps matches TRBD2 (6 bases). Trimming removed 9 bases from V and 4 bases from J, with 18 bases in between. There are 14 residues in the CDR3. The germline V gene has CDR1 LNHDA and CDR2 SQIVND (reference sequence). CDR3 coding DNA: TGTGCCAGCCGGGACTTAAGTGGGGGAGAGACCCAGTACTTC. Its translation: CASRDLSGGETQYF. Together with reference TRBV19 and TRBJ2-5, the CDR3 gives the full variable domain: DGGITQSPKYLFRKEGQNVTLSCEQNLNHDAMYWYRQDPGQGLRLIYYSQIVNDFQKGDIAEGYSVSREKKESFPLTVTSAQKNPTAFYLCASRDLSGGETQYFGPGTRLLVL.

The chain is built from TRBV20-1 and TRBJ1-1; 7 bases align to TRBD1. Germline trimming cut 3 bases from V and 1 base from J; bases unmatched to any gene: 5. The CDR3 is 14 residues long. Germline V gene sequence: CDR1 DFQATT, CDR2 SNEGSKA (reference sequence). The CDR3 here is CSASPGTANTEAFF. The CDR3 DNA is TGCAGTGCTAGTCCCGGGACAGCGAACACTGAAGCTTTCTTT.

This chain joins TRBV2 and TRBJ1-2, with D perhaps TRBD1 (5 bases). The germline V gene has CDR1 SNHLY and CDR2 FYNNEI. This CDR3 comprises 16 residues. The ends were cut back, 2 bases at V and 1 base at J, with 14 bases in the middle. As DNA, the CDR3 is TGTGCCAGCAGTGAACTCCCGGACAAGCTTAACTATGGCTACACCTTC. This encodes CASSELPDKLNYGYTF. Supplemented by reference TRBV2 and TRBJ1-2, the full variable domain reads EPEVTQTPSHQVTQMGQEVILRCVPISNHLYFYWYRQILGQKVEFLVSFYNNEISEKSEIFDDQFSVERPDGSNFTLKIRSTKLEDSAMYFCASSELPDKLNYGYTFGSGTRLTVV.

This sequence joins TRBV21-1 and TRBJ1-4. TRBV21-1 is a known pseudogene. This CDR3 is built from 17 residues. The CDR3 nucleotides are TGTGCCAGCAGCAAACCGAGGGTCCGTTCAACTAATGAAAAACTGTTTTTT. It specifies CASSKPRVRSTNEKLFF.

The chain combines TRBV5-1 with TRBJ1-2; 7 nucleotides line up with TRBD1. CDR3 size: 14 residues. The V segment lost 2 bases and the J segment 4 bases; nucleotides outside the gene matches: 5. The germline gives CDR1 SGHRS, CDR2 YFSETQ. CDR3: CASSFSGGSYGYTF. For the CDR3, the DNA is TGCGCCAGCAGCTTTTCAGGGGGGAGCTATGGCTACACCTTC.

The chain is built from TRBV18 and TRBJ2-5, with a weak D call TRBD2 (6 bases). CDR1 is KGHSH, CDR2 LQKENI, per germline. Trimming pared 4 bases from V and 1 base from J, leaving 13 bases between. There are 15 residues in the CDR3. The CDR3 DNA follows: TGTGCCAGCTCACTCATTAGCGGTGGCCAAGAGACCCAGTACTTC. This encodes CASSLISGGQETQYF. Combining the CDR3 with reference TRBV18 and TRBJ2-5 gives the whole variable domain NAGVMQNPRHLVRRRGQEARLRCSPMKGHSHVYWYRQLPEEGLKFMVYLQKENIIDESGMPKERFSAEFPKEGPSILRIQQVVRGDSAAYFCASSLISGGQETQYFGPGTRLLVL.

This chain connects TRBV18 to TRBJ2-3, with a possible D match to TRBD1 (6 bases). V was cut by 5 bases and J by 2 bases, with 14 bases left in between. This CDR3 contains 15 residues. The germline gives CDR1 KGHSH, CDR2 LQKENI. The CDR3 reads CASSSGTTTTDTQYF. The DNA for the CDR3 is TGTGCCAGCTCATCCGGGACAACGACCACAGATACGCAGTATTTT. The full variable domain, its missing parts supplied by reference TRBV18 and TRBJ2-3, is NAGVMQNPRHLVRRRGQEARLRCSPMKGHSHVYWYRQLPEEGLKFMVYLQKENIIDESGMPKERFSAEFPKEGPSILRIQQVVRGDSAAYFCASSSGTTTTDTQYFGPGTRLTVL.

The rearrangement joins TRBV27 to TRBJ2-7, with TRBD2 identical over 9 bases. V shed 2 bases, J shed 4 bases, and the junction held 6 bases outside the gene matches. This CDR3 has 15 amino acids. Germline CDR1 reads MNHEY; CDR2 reads SMNVEV (reference sequence). The CDR3 region is CASSLGLAGRYEQYF. The DNA for the CDR3 is TGTGCCAGCAGTTTAGGGCTAGCGGGACGGTACGAGCAGTACTTC.

This chain connects TRBV3-1 (or the pseudogene TRBV3-2) to TRBJ1-5, with TRBD1 matching 8 bases. The CDR3 has 14 residues. Trimming at V came to 1 base and at J to 11 bases, leaving 7 bases not matched to a gene. In germline, CDR1 is LGHDT, CDR2 YNNKEL (reference sequence). CDR3 nucleotide sequence: TGTGCCAGCAGCCAAGGGACAGGGCCCGGGTCCCAGCATTTT. It is translated as CASSQGTGPGSQHF.

This chain uses TRBV5-1 with TRBJ2-1, with 8 nucleotides matching TRBD2. The CDR3 consists of 13 residues. Germline trimming cut 4 bases from V and 13 bases from J; bases unmatched to any gene: 10. CDR1 is SGHRS, CDR2 YFSETQ, per germline. CDR3 amino acids: CASSVAGTRVQFF. In nucleotides, the CDR3 is TGCGCCAGCAGCGTAGCCGGGACTAGGGTCCAGTTCTTC.

V and J are TRBV27 and TRBJ1-1; a weak D match, TRBD1 (6 bases). CDR1 and CDR2 (germline): MNHEY, SMNVEV (reference sequence). This CDR3 is built from 13 residues. V dropped 2 bases and J dropped 5 bases, with 9 bases sitting between them. As DNA, the CDR3 is TGTGCCAGCAGTTTACAGGGGTGGACTGAAGCTTTCTTT. The encoded protein is CASSLQGWTEAFF.

CDR3 amino acids: CAISGRGGEADYEQYF. The CDR3 DNA reads as TGTGCCATCAGCGGAAGGGGGGGGGAGGCGGACTACGAGCAGTACTTC. J is TRBJ2-7 and V is TRBV10-3, with D possibly being TRBD2 (7 bases). V lost 6 bases, J lost 3 bases, and 21 bases lay in between. The CDR3 contains 16 residues. Germline lookup yields CDR1 ENHRY and CDR2 SYGVKD.

This clone was seen only a few times. The rearrangement uses TRBV7-9 and TRBJ2-1; TRBD1 matches at 7 bases. V gave up 6 bases and J gave up 9 bases; unmatched junction bases: 14. The CDR3 is 15 residues long. The V gene's germline CDR1 is SEHNR and CDR2 FQNEAQ (reference sequence). The CDR3 spells CASSEGAVRKGEQFF. DNA for the CDR3: TGTGCCAGCAGTGAGGGGGCCGTGAGAAAAGGTGAGCAGTTCTTC.

The chain uses TRBV27 and TRBJ2-7; 13 bases line up with TRBD2. Germline-derived CDR1 and CDR2 are MNHEY and SMNVEV (reference sequence). Trimming took 6 bases from V and 9 from J; bases not matched to a gene: 11. The CDR3 contains 15 residues. The CDR3 reads CASRGTSGAAAGQYF. The CDR3 DNA reads TGTGCCAGCAGGGGGACTAGCGGGGCCGCAGCAGGGCAGTACTTC.

The rearrangement links TRBV6-1 to TRBJ2-5; possible D gene TRBD2, 5 bases. Trimming removed 3 bases at V and 1 base at J, with 12 bases between. This CDR3 is built from 15 residues. CDR1 and CDR2 from the germline V gene are MNHNS and SASEGT. DNA for the CDR3: TGTGCCAGCAGTGACCCGGACTTCCCCCAAGAGACCCAGTACTTC. It yields the protein CASSDPDFPQETQYF.

The V and J genes are TRBV19 and TRBJ2-2; TRBD2 might be the D (6 bases). V was trimmed by 8 bases and J by 3 bases, leaving 13 bases between them. The CDR3 spans 14 residues. Germline assignment: CDR1 LNHDA and CDR2 SQIVND (reference sequence). The CDR3 is CASVRDLYTGELFF. CDR3 nucleotides: TGTGCCAGTGTAAGGGACTTATACACCGGGGAGCTGTTTTTT. The full variable domain, in which reference TRBV19 and TRBJ2-2 provide the parts outside the CDR3, is DGGITQSPKYLFRKEGQNVTLSCEQNLNHDAMYWYRQDPGQGLRLIYYSQIVNDFQKGDIAEGYSVSREKKESFPLTVTSAQKNPTAFYLCASVRDLYTGELFFGEGSRLTVL.

The genes are TRBV19 and TRBJ1-2; D is ambiguous. Trimming cost V 6 bases and J 0 bases, with 17 bases left between them. There are 16 residues in the CDR3. Germline CDR1 LNHDA, CDR2 SQIVND (reference sequence). CDR3 DNA sequence: TGTGCCAGTAGCCCTGGCGCGGGTCCGACTAACTATGGCTACACCTTC. This sequence encodes CASSPGAGPTNYGYTF.